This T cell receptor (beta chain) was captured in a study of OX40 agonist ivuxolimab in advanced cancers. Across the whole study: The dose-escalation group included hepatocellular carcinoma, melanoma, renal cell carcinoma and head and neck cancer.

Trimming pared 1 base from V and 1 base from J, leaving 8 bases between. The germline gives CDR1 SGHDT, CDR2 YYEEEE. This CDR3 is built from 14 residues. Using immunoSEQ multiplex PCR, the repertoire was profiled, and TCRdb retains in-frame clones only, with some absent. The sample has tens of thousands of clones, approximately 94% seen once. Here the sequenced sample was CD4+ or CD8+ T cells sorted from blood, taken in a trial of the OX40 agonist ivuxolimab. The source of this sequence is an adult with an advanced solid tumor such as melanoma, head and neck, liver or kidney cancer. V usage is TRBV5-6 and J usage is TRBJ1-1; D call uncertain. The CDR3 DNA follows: TGTGCCAGCAGCTTGAATGGACCGAACACTGAAGCTTTCTTT. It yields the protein CASSLNGPNTEAFF.